This TCR beta chain was recorded in a study of blood T cell repertoires in COVID-19 (dated by TCRdb to 2018 to 2021). Looking at the study overall: Samples covering the acute and convalescent phases of COVID-19 were provided by collaborators in the United States, Italy and Spain. HLA class I and class II types, where available, came from metadata supplied by the sample provider rather than from assay-based typing. A freely available public database, intended as a resource for researchers studying the immune response to SARS-CoV-2, is where the repertoires were released. Deeply sampled blood TCRbeta repertoires from subjects exposed to, actively infected with, or recovered from COVID-19 were included in the dataset. The prospective study material was composed of cDNA or gDNA derived from T cells, B-cell-depleted T cells, or PBMCs. Sample metadata almost always included a de-identified subject ID, COVID-19 status, age in years and sex. The samples were drawn from two sources: the first 160 participants of the ongoing ImmuneRACE study, and over 1,000 subjects contributed by 6 global collaborators. Study-level results and caveats: How much clinical and demographic metadata was included differed by source and by participant, and the metadata was provided uncurated.

TCRbeta CDR3 regions were amplified from genomic DNA by means of the immunoSEQ Assay, a bias-controlled multiplex PCR. As for the original processing: The number of nucleated cells in each sample was estimated from the amplification of reference gene primers within the assay. Sequence reads were collapsed and filtered to measure the absolute abundance of every unique TCRbeta CDR3 rearrangement. For each sample, productive Simpson clonality was calculated as the square root of Simpson's diversity index across productive rearrangements. The table comes from immuneACCESS by way of TCRdb, which keeps in-frame sequences with V and J called. Part of the clones is missing from these tables; in studies checked, under half for an unresolved V gene and the rest for unknown reasons. The DNA was the basis for D and trimming; V, J and clone size are from that table. The sample profile shows about 210,000 clones; 82% of them were found once. Together, the top ten hold about 8% of the sample.

One collaborating source in Seattle enrolled patients during active infection and followed them longitudinally through the course of disease. Collaborating institutions collected whole blood in K2EDTA tubes following their own protocols. For TCRbeta analysis, collaborator samples were shipped as frozen whole blood, as isolated PBMCs, or as DNA extracted from either sample type. Regarding this clone: Its specific antigen is unknown. Base-call qualities are not available, and no considerably larger clone is one nucleotide away.

The junction shows trimming of 6 bases on V and 3 bases on J, and the gene matches do not reach 7 bases of it. For CDR1 and CDR2, the germline V gene lists MNHEY and SVGAGI. The CDR3 runs 15 amino acids, cysteine and phenylalanine included. This entry keeps only the CDR3 DNA: 45 bases, framed from base 1. The TCR was taken from a woman aged 55-70 years with COVID-19, enrolled during active disease. Material: peripheral blood. The V and J segments used are TRBV6-5 and TRBJ2-2, with 7 central nucleotides matching TRBD1. In nucleotide form, the sequence is TGTGCCAGCAGCTGGGAAGGGGGCGACACCGGGGAGCTGTTTTTT. It specifies CASSWEGGDTGELFF.